The 28 T cell receptor beta chains below were found in one sample sequenced in a study of T cells in Graves' hyperthyroidism and ophthalmopathy. Amplification of TCR beta CDR3 regions used RNA as the template. The primer set for the first-round RT-PCR of the TCR CDR3 was HTBI. TCRdb passed the multiplex PCR reads through MiXCR, listing each CDR3 protein once. Counted here are 280,000 or so distinct CDR3 sequences, around 15% occurring once; the ten biggest clones make up more than 30%. Sequenced input: blood. Every receptor here comes from a woman aged 45-65 years with Graves' hyperthyroidism that later progressed to Graves' ophthalmopathy.

This clonotype was seen just once. The chain carries TRBV9 and TRBJ1-1, with D perhaps matching TRBD1 (6 bases). Germline V gene data show CDR1 as SGDLS and CDR2 as YYNGEE. The V gene lost 4 bases and the J gene lost 1 base, with 17 bases spanning the gap. This CDR3 region has 16 residues. CDR3 nucleotide sequence: TGTGCCAGCAGCCCACACCTGACAGGAACGAACACTGAAGCTTTCTTT. It specifies CASSPHLTGTNTEAFF.

The genes are TRBV15 and TRBJ2-7; possible D gene TRBD1, 5 bases. CDR3 length: 15 amino acids. Trimming removed 8 bases from V and 5 bases from J, with 22 bases in between. CDR1 is LNHNV and CDR2 is YYDKDF in the germline V gene (reference sequence). CDR3 DNA sequence: TGTGCCACCGCACCAAACCCCGGCCAGGGTAACGAGCAGTACTTC. Amino acid sequence: CATAPNPGQGNEQYF.

This clonotype was counted ten times or more. The CDR3 DNA follows: TGTGCCAGCAGGGAAAACAGGGGGCTTGTTAATGAAAAACTGTTTTTT. It is translated as CASRENRGLVNEKLFF. The rearrangement uses TRBV28 and TRBJ1-4; TRBD1 matches 9 bases. V lost 6 bases, J lost 4 bases, and 9 bases stayed unmatched. From germline, CDR1 is MDHEN and CDR2 SYDVKM. The length of the CDR3 is 16 residues.

This clonotype was counted many times. The chain is built from TRBV28 and TRBJ1-2; 9 positions agree with TRBD1. The length of the CDR3 is 14 residues. Germline assignment: CDR1 MDHEN and CDR2 SYDVKM. Trimming took 2 bases from V and 7 from J; bases not matched to a gene: 5. CDR3 DNA sequence: TGTGCCAGCAGTTTAGGACAGGGGATGTTTGGCTACACCTTC. Its translation: CASSLGQGMFGYTF.

J is TRBJ2-5 and V is TRBV6-1; no clear D gene. Germline V gene data show CDR1 as MNHNS and CDR2 as SASEGT. V gave up 7 bases and J gave up 5 bases, with 11 bases separating them. CDR3 length: 12 amino acids. Here the CDR3 reads CASNWAGETQYF. CDR3 bases: TGTGCCAGCAACTGGGCCGGGGAGACCCAGTACTTC.

At least ten counts were recorded for this clonotype. The J gene is TRBJ2-1, the V gene TRBV6-1; 12 nucleotides line up with TRBD2. Per the germline V gene, CDR1 is MNHNS and CDR2 is SASEGT. V lost 8 bases to trimming and J lost 6 bases; unmatched junction nucleotides: 5. This CDR3 is built from 14 residues. CDR3 loop: CASVLAGGPNEQFF. Here the CDR3 DNA reads TGTGCCAGCGTACTAGCGGGAGGCCCCAATGAGCAGTTCTTC.

At least ten counts were recorded for this clonotype. This chain connects TRBV27 to TRBJ1-2; TRBD1 might be the D (5 bases). This CDR3 has 13 amino acids. V gave up 2 bases and J gave up 2 bases, with 6 bases separating them. Per the germline V gene, CDR1 is MNHEY and CDR2 is SMNVEV (reference sequence). For the CDR3, the DNA is TGTGCCAGCAGTTTACGGGGGAACTATGGCTACACCTTC. It codes for CASSLRGNYGYTF.

This clonotype was observed many times. The chain combines TRBV20-1 with TRBJ2-2, with D possibly called TRBD1 or TRBD2 (7 bases each). Germline V lookup: CDR1 DFQATT, CDR2 SNEGSKA (reference sequence). Trimming took off 1 base at V and 0 bases at J, with 15 bases between the two ends. The CDR3 extends over 17 amino acids. Here the CDR3 reads CSARGRGLAANTGELFF. Here the CDR3 DNA reads TGCAGTGCTAGAGGGAGGGGGCTAGCGGCGAACACCGGGGAGCTGTTTTTT.

This chain links TRBV20-1 with TRBJ2-7, with TRBD2 identical over 13 bases. Germline assignment: CDR1 DFQATT and CDR2 SNEGSKA (reference sequence). V was pared by 6 bases and J by 5 bases, with 7 bases of the junction left unmatched. This CDR3 region has 14 residues. CDR3 residues: CSARTSGGQNEQYF. The CDR3 nucleotides read TGCAGTGCCAGGACTAGCGGGGGTCAGAACGAGCAGTACTTC.

This clonotype was seen a single time. The V gene is TRBV18, the J gene TRBJ1-4; tentative D call: TRBD1 (6 bases). CDR1 is KGHSH and CDR2 is LQKENI in the germline V gene. The CDR3 contains 16 residues. V was cut by 3 bases and J by 0 bases, with 11 bases left in between. The CDR3 DNA sequence: TGTGCCAGCTCACCCCGGGACATTGCAACTAATGAAAAACTGTTTTTT. Protein sequence: CASSPRDIATNEKLFF.

The V gene is TRBV7-9, the J gene TRBJ1-1; D is uncertain. The CDR3 is 13 residues long. The V end was cut by 3 bases, the J end by 2 bases, with 7 bases between. Germline assignment: CDR1 SEHNR and CDR2 FQNEAQ (reference sequence). Here the CDR3 reads CASSFRVNTEAFF. In nucleotides, the CDR3 is TGTGCCAGCAGCTTCAGAGTTAACACTGAAGCTTTCTTT.

As concerns this clonotype: One end of the junction does not line up with germline, which may come from a read error. The chain joins TRBV6-1 to TRBJ1-1; possible D gene TRBD1, 5 bases. The germline gives CDR1 MNHNS, CDR2 SASEGT. CDR3 length: 15 amino acids. The CDR3 spells CASRKTEIMNTEAFF. For the CDR3, the DNA is TGCGCCAGCAGAAAGACAGAAATCATGAACACTGAAGCTTTCTTT.

The V and J genes are TRBV5-4 and TRBJ2-2, with 7 bases lining up with TRBD1. CDR3 length: 16 residues. Germline V gene lookup returns CDR1 SGHNT and CDR2 YYREEE (reference sequence). J was trimmed by 8 bases and V by 4 bases; bases with no gene match: 14. CDR3 bases: TGTGCCAGCAGCCAGAAGACAGGGCCAGGACCAGGGGAGCTGTTTTTT. Amino acids: CASSQKTGPGPGELFF.

This clonotype has just a few counts. The rearrangement joins TRBV20-1 to TRBJ2-3, with D unclear. The CDR3 extends over 16 amino acids. Germline V CDR1 and CDR2: DFQATT, SNEGSKA (reference sequence). V lost 6 bases and J lost 0, with 19 bases in between. CDR3 coding DNA: TGCAGTGCCCATCCCACTCCGAACACTAGCACAGATACGCAGTATTTT. It codes for CSAHPTPNTSTDTQYF.

This clonotype was counted ten times or more. The chain joins TRBV10-3 to TRBJ1-4; 7 nucleotides match TRBD1. V lost 2 bases and J lost 5; bases outside the gene matches: 5. Germline CDR1 is ENHRY and CDR2 is SYGVKD. This CDR3 contains 15 residues. DNA of the CDR3: TGTGCCATCAGTGAGAATCAGGGGGAGAATGAAAAACTGTTTTTT. Its protein product is CAISENQGENEKLFF.

This clonotype showed up just a few times. This chain joins TRBV6-4 and TRBJ2-1; 7 bases are shared with TRBD1. CDR3 length: 14 amino acids. Germline V gene sequence: CDR1 MRHNA, CDR2 SNTAGT. V shed 6 bases and J 3 bases; nucleotides not matched to a gene: 5. CDR3: CASSRDRVYNEQFF. Here the CDR3 DNA reads TGTGCCAGCAGCCGGGACAGAGTCTACAATGAGCAGTTCTTC.

The gene calls are TRBV9 and TRBJ2-3; D assignment may be TRBD1 or TRBD2 (6 bases each). This CDR3 contains 17 residues. Germline V CDR1 and CDR2: SGDLS, YYNGEE. V was cut by 6 bases and J by 1 base, with 21 bases left in between. CDR3 bases: TGTGCCAGCAACCGAGACCCCACAGGGACTCGCACAGATACGCAGTATTTT. It translates to CASNRDPTGTRTDTQYF.

This clonotype showed up just a few times. V and J are TRBV7-9 and TRBJ2-5; D is ambiguous. Per the germline V gene, CDR1 is SEHNR and CDR2 is FQNEAQ (reference sequence). Between the trimmed V and J ends, which lost 2 bases and 5 bases, there was a span of 6 bases. The CDR3 length is 12 residues. DNA of the CDR3: TGTGCCAGCAGCTTATTTGGGGAGACCCAGTACTTC. Its translation is CASSLFGETQYF.

This clonotype was recorded at least ten times. The chain recombines TRBV28 with TRBJ2-7; D gene unclear. This CDR3 contains 15 residues. Trimming removed 6 bases at V and 3 bases at J, with 18 bases between. Per germline, CDR1 MDHEN and CDR2 SYDVKM. The CDR3 coding sequence is TGTGCCAGCAGCTGGACCGAGACGTCCAACTACGAGCAGTACTTC. Protein: CASSWTETSNYEQYF. Together with reference TRBV28 and TRBJ2-7, the CDR3 gives the full variable domain: DVKVTQSSRYLVKRTGEKVFLECVQDMDHENMFWYRQDPGLGLRLIYFSYDVKMKEKGDIPEGYSVSREKKERFSLILESASTNQTSMYLCASSWTETSNYEQYFGPGTRLTVT.

This clonotype occurred a few times. The V gene is TRBV7-8, the J gene TRBJ2-3; 11 bases match TRBD2. Germline V gene sequence: CDR1 SGHVS, CDR2 FQNEAQ. The V segment lost 2 bases and the J segment 5 bases; nucleotides outside the gene matches: 3. This CDR3 spans 15 amino acids. CDR3 sequence (DNA): TGTGCCAGCAGCTTAACTAGCGGGAGAGGAGATACGCAGTATTTT. It codes for CASSLTSGRGDTQYF.

The gene calls are TRBV11-3 and TRBJ2-1; 7 bases align to TRBD1. This CDR3 contains 16 residues. Germline V lookup: CDR1 SGHNT, CDR2 YENEEA. The V gene end was trimmed by 6 bases and the J gene end by 2 bases; junction bases not matched to a gene: 10. As DNA, the CDR3 is TGTGCCAGCAGTCTAGGGGGCGCAGGTACCTACAATGAGCAGTTCTTC. Its translation: CASSLGGAGTYNEQFF.

This clonotype was seen repeatedly, ten times or more. CDR3: CASKAGKGNEQFF. The CDR3 bases are TGTGCCAGCAAGGCAGGGAAGGGCAATGAGCAGTTCTTC. The chain employs TRBV2 and TRBJ2-1; the D gene is possibly TRBD1 (5 bases). The CDR3 covers 13 residues. Germline CDR1 is SNHLY and CDR2 is FYNNEI. V was shortened by 7 bases and J by 6 bases, with 13 bases between the two germline ends.

The chain has TRBV25-1 and TRBJ2-1; possible D gene TRBD2, 6 bases. The CDR3 length is 14 residues. V dropped 2 bases and J dropped 6 bases, with 11 bases sitting between them. Germline lookup yields CDR1 MGHDK and CDR2 SYGVNS. The DNA for the CDR3 is TGTGCCAGCAGTGAACGGGACTGGCCCAATGAGCAGTTCTTC. Encoded protein: CASSERDWPNEQFF.

This clonotype was observed a handful of times. The chain couples TRBV24-1 to TRBJ2-3; D not resolved. The germline V gene has CDR1 KGHDR and CDR2 SFDVKD. The CDR3 consists of 17 residues. Trimming stripped 2 bases from V and 0 bases from J, with 14 bases between. CDR3 nucleotide sequence: TGTGCCACCAGTGATTACCCCCTTAGTAAAAGCACAGATACGCAGTATTTT. The encoded protein is CATSDYPLSKSTDTQYF.

This clonotype was seen at least ten times. The gene calls are TRBV18 and TRBJ2-1, with TRBD2 matching over 10 bases. After removal of 6 bases from V and 7 bases from J, the junction contained 6 bases not matched to a gene. The CDR3 has 14 residues. CDR1 is KGHSH, CDR2 LQKENI, per germline. This CDR3 is CASSEASGGNEQFF. The CDR3 bases are TGTGCCAGCTCCGAAGCTAGCGGGGGTAATGAGCAGTTCTTC.

This clonotype was observed a few times. CDR3 residues: CASSYEPGELFF. Here the CDR3 DNA reads TGTGCCAGCAGTTACGAGCCCGGGGAGCTGTTTTTT. The chain employs TRBV6-1 and TRBJ2-2, with D unclear. Trimming left V 5 bases short and J 6 bases short, with 7 bases between. The CDR3 sequence is 12 residues long. Germline CDR1 MNHNS, CDR2 SASEGT.

This clonotype was observed at least ten times. This sequence joins TRBV3-1 and TRBJ2-1; D is uncertain. Trimming pared 0 bases from V and 8 bases from J, leaving 11 bases between. The CDR3 loop spans 14 amino acids. CDR1 is LGHDT, CDR2 YNNKEL, per germline (reference sequence). CDR3 region: CASSQDHLVDEQFF. As DNA, the CDR3 is TGTGCCAGCAGCCAAGATCATCTAGTTGATGAGCAGTTCTTC.

The table lists this clonotype with many counts. The CDR3 DNA reads as TGTGCCAGCAGAAGCTTGGGCGGTCCTCTTCCCTACGAGCAGTACTTC. The encoded protein is CASRSLGGPLPYEQYF. The chain carries TRBV6-2 or TRBV6-3 and TRBJ2-7; no clear D gene. CDR3 size: 16 residues. V was cut by 6 bases and J by 2 bases, with 20 bases left in between. Germline V gives CDR1 MNHEY, CDR2 SVGEGT.